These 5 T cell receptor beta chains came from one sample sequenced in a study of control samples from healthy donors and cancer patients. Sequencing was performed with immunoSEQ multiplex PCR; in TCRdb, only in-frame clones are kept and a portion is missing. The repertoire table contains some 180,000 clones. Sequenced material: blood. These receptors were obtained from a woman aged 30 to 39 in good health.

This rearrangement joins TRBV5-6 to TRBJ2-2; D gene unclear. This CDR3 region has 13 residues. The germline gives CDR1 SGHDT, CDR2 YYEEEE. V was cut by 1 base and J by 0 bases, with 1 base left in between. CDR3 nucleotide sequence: TGTGCCAGCAGCTTGCCGAACACCGGGGAGCTGTTTTTT. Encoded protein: CASSLPNTGELFF.

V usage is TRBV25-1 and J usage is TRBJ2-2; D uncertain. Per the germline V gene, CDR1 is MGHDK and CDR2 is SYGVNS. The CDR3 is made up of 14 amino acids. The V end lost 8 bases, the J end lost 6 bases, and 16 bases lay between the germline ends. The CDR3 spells CASLSSLSAGELFF. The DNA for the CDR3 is TGTGCCAGCCTATCGTCGTTGAGCGCCGGGGAGCTGTTTTTT. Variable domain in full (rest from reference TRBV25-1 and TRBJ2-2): EADIYQTPRYLVIGTGKKITLECSQTMGHDKMYWYQQDPGMELHLIHYSYGVNSTEKGDLSSESTVSRIRTEHFPLTLESARPSHTSQYLCASLSSLSAGELFFGEGSRLTVL.

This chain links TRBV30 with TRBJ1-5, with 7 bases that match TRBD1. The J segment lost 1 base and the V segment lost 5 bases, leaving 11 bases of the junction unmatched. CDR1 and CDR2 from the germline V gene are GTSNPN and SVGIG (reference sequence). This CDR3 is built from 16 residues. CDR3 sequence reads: CAWSSLGRGSNQPQHF. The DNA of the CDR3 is TGTGCCTGGTCCTCCCTCGGCAGGGGGAGCAATCAGCCCCAGCATTTT.

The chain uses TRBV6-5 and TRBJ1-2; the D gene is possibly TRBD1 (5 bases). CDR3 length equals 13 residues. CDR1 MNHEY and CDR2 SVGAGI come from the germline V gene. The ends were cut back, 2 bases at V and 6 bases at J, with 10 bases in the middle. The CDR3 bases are TGTGCCAGCAGTTACATGGGGGGGGATGGCTACACCTTC. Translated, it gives CASSYMGGDGYTF.

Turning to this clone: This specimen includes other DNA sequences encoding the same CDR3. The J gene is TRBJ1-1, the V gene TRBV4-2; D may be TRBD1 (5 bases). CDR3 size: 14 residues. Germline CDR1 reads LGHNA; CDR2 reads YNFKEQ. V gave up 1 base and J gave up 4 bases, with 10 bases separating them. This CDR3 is CASSQGQGGTEAFF. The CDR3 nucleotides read TGTGCCAGCAGCCAAGGTCAGGGCGGCACTGAAGCTTTCTTT.